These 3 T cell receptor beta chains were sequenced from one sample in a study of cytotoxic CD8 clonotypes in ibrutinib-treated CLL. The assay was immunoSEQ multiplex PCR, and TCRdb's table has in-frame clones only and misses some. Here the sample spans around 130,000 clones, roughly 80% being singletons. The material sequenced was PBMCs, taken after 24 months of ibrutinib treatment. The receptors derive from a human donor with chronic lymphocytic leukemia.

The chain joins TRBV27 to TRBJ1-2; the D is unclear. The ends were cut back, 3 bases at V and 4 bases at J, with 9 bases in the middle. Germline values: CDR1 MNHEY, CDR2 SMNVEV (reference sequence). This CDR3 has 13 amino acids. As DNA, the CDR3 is TGTGCCAGCAGTTTTGCGGGTGGCTATGGCTACACCTTC. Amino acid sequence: CASSFAGGYGYTF.

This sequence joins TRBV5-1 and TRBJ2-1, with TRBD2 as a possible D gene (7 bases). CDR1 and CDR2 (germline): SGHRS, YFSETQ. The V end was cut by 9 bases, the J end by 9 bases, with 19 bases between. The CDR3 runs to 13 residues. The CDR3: CATTEREGGEQFF. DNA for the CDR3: TGCGCCACTACCGAAAGGGAGGGGGGTGAGCAGTTCTTC.

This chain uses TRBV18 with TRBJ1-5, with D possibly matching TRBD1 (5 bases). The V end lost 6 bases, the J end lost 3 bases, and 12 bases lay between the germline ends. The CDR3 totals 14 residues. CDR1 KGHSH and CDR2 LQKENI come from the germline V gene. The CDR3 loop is CASSPGTYNQPQHF. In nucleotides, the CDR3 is TGTGCCAGCTCGCCCGGGACCTACAATCAGCCCCAGCATTTT.